What follows describes a single TCR beta chain. This clone was counted ten times or more. Which antigen it targets is not known. No base quality values were provided; no much bigger clone lies one nucleotide off. The data were obtained in a study of beta chain features in type 1 diabetes (dated by TCRdb to between 2018 and 2020). Regarding the study in general: Mean age, gender distribution, total cell number and subset yield did not differ between patients and healthy donors. A total of roughly 100 million sorted cells were examined across all samples, and the number of cells per subset was strongly correlated with RNA yield. The study compared the TCRB repertoires of sorted circulating CD4+ T cell subsets in recently diagnosed type 1 diabetes patients with those in matched healthy donors. Naive and central memory subsets were obtained from all 30 or so donors, but regulatory and stem cell-like memory subsets were isolated from only 8 patients and roughly 8 healthy donors. The research as a whole found: HLA sub-analyses involved small numbers of individuals, so any influence of HLA type on TCRB rearrangement remained unresolved. Sequencing cDNA rather than genomic DNA could over-represent highly expressing activated cells, although activation and CD3 levels did not differ between groups. The naive, central memory and regulatory TCRB repertoires appeared to resemble one another more closely among patients than among healthy donors. Patients with type 1 diabetes made fewer insertions and deleted more nucleotides at VDJ recombination sites, implying thymic rearrangement abnormalities. A moderate but significant shortening of TCRB CDR3 length was observed in type 1 diabetes patients in all four CD4+ subsets. PCR may preferentially amplify shorter templates, but because patient and control samples were amplified and corrected together, any resulting skew would affect both groups equally.

Reading the germline V gene gives CDR1 SGHTA and CDR2 FQGNSA. The CDR3 starts with the cysteine, ends with the phenylalanine, and has 14 residues. The CDR3 DNA has 42 bases and is translated from base 1. At the junction V is shortened by 6 bases and J by 1 base, with 11 bases in between. The entire amount of isolated RNA was reverse transcribed using the High Capacity cDNA Reverse Transcription Kit, so the sequenced TCRB transcripts were expressed ones. Naive, central memory and regulatory T cell samples underwent deep immunoSEQ sequencing, averaging around 3.6 million total reads per sample. After sorted cells were lysed in RLT buffer, RNA was extracted with DNase-treated RNeasy Micro or Mini kits, with the choice depending on cell number. To prevent cross-contamination, each cell subset was processed individually, whereas patient and healthy donor samples were processed jointly. The immunoSEQ multiplex PCR was used to amplify TCRB sequences from cDNA, generating 87-bp fragments that spanned the CDR3 region. Sequencing of the amplicons was performed on the Illumina HiSeq platform. Per the source publication's procedure: PCR bias was computationally corrected using synthetic template baselines, reads within Hamming distance 2 were collapsed, and singletons that could not be merged were discarded. By aligning reads against IMGT, V, D and J genes, CDR3 length, and insertions or deletions at six rearrangement sites were assigned. Within each subset, clonotype counts were normalized to the number of sorted cells before true diversity and Gini coefficients were calculated with the tcR R package. The overlap coefficient, calculated on TCRB nucleotide sequences, was used to quantify repertoire sharing. This immuneACCESS table, as held by TCRdb, lists in-frame sequences with V and J called but not all clones. Of the missing ones, under half trace to an unresolved V gene in checked studies; the others have no known cause. V, J and clone size reflect that table, while D and trimming were determined from the DNA. The sample table lists roughly 150,000 clones, less than 9.5% of them with a count of one. The top ten clones comprise 2% to 2.5% of the sample.

Each donor gave one peripheral blood draw, averaging roughly 120 mL, which was collected into heparinised tubes. A BD FACSAria II was used to sort naive, central memory, regulatory and stem cell-like memory CD4+ T cells with a panel that included CD45RO, CCR7, CD25, CD127, CD95 and CD27. Every sorted population had a purity above 95%. PBMCs were isolated immediately by Lymphoprep density gradient centrifugation and stained directly without culture. To minimize batch effects, samples were stained and sorted in pairs, one healthy donor with one patient per experiment. This clonotype was sampled from a woman younger than 30 in good health. Sequencing was performed on central memory CD4+ T cells from blood. The chain links TRBV7-2 with TRBJ2-3, and the D gene may be TRBD1, 6 bases matching. CDR3 loop: CASRLTGGTDTQYF. In nucleotides, the sequence is TGTGCCAGCAGACTGACAGGTGGCACAGATACGCAGTATTTT. Reference TRBV7-2 and TRBJ2-3 proteins supply the regions before and after the CDR3; the full variable domain is: GAGVSQSPSNKVTEKGKDVELRCDPISGHTALYWYRQSLGQGLEFLIYFQGNSAPDKSGLPSDRFSAERTGGSVSTLTIQRTQQEDSAVYLCASRLTGGTDTQYFGPGTRLTVL.